This TCR beta chain is drawn from a study of T cell responses to AZD1222 COVID-19 vaccine. Profiling relied on immunoSEQ multiplex PCR, and the TCRdb table lists in-frame clones only, not all of them. The sample contains about 170,000 clones, around nine tenths of which appear only once. Regarding this clone: What it binds is unknown.

The CDR3 is 15 residues long. Trimming shortened V by 3 bases and J by 8 bases, and 20 bases separated the two germline ends. Germline V CDR1 and CDR2: SGHRS, YFSETQ. Points from the study as a whole: Donors were largely white British and mainly female; clonal diversity was possibly underestimated. CD4 TCRs covered the whole spike, strongest at regions 160-218 and 743-854.

The TCR comes from an adult in good health. The genes are TRBV5-1 and TRBJ1-2; the D is unclear. The specimen comprised peripheral blood, sampled on day 0 of AZD1222 vaccination. Here the CDR3 DNA reads TGCGCCAGCAGCTCAGAGTCGGACGGGGTAGGCGGCTACACCTTC. It yields the protein CASSSESDGVGGYTF.